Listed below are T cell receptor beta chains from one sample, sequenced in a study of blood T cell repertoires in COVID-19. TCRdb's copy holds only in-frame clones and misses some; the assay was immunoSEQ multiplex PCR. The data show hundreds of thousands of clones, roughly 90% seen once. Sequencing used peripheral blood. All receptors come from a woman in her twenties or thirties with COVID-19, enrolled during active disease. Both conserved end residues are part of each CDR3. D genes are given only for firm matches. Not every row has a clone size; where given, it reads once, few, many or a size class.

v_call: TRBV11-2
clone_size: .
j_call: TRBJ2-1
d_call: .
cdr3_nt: TGTGCCAGCAGCTCACCCGGGTTTGAGCAGTTCTTC
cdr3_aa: CASSSPGFEQFF

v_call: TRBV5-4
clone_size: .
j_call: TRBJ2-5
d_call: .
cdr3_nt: TGTGCCAGCAGGACAAACGCCGGGAGCCAAGAGACCCAGTACTTC
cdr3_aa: CASRTNAGSQETQYF

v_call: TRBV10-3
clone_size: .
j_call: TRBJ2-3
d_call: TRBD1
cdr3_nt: TGTGCCATCACTAGGGACAGGGCTTTTAGCACAGATACGCAGTATTTT
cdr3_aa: CAITRDRAFSTDTQYF

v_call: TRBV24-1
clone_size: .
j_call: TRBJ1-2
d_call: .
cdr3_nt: TGTGCCACCAGTGATTTGACGGGTTATGGCTACACCTTC
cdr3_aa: CATSDLTGYGYTF

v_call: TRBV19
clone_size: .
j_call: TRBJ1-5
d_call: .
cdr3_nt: TGTGCCAGTAGTATCGGGGGGGGTCAGCCCCAGCATTTT
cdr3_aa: CASSIGGGQPQHF

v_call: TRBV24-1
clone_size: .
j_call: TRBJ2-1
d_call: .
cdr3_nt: TGTGCCACCAGTGATTTCAGTCATGAGCAGTTCTTC
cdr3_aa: CATSDFSHEQFF

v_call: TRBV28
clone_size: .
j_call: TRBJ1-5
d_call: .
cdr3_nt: TGTGCCAGCAGTCCCGCAGGGGATAGCAATCAGCCCCAGCATTTT
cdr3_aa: CASSPAGDSNQPQHF

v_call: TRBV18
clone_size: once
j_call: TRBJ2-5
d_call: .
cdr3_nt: TGTGCCAGCTCACAGTTGATGAACAAAGAGACCCAGTACTTC
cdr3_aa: CASSQLMNKETQYF

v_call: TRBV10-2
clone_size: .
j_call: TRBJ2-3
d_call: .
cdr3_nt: TGCGCCAGCAGTCGACTAGAATCGACAGATACGCAGTATTTT
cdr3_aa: CASSRLESTDTQYF

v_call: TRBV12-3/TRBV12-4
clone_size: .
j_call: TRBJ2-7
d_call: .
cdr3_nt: TGTGCCAGCAGTTTAGGTATATACGAGCAGTACTTC
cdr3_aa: CASSLGIYEQYF

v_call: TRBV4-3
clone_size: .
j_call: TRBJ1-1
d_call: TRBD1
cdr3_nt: TGCGCCAGCAGCCGGGGACAGAATAACGCCCGGGCTTTCTTT
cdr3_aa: CASSRGQNNARAFF

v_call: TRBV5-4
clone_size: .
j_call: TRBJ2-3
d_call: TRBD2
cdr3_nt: TGTGCCAGCAGCTTGCCTACTAGCGGGAGGAGCACAGATACGCAGTATTTT
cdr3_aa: CASSLPTSGRSTDTQYF

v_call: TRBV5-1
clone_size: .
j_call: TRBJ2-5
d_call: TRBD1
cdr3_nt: TGCGCCAGCAGCTTGGCCCGAGGCAGGGGGATCCAAGAGACCCAGTACTTC
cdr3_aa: CASSLARGRGIQETQYF

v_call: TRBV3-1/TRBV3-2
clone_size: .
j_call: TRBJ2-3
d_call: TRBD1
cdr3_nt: TGTGCCAGCAGCCCTAGGGACAGGGCGACTAGCACAGATACGCAGTATTTT
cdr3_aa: CASSPRDRATSTDTQYF

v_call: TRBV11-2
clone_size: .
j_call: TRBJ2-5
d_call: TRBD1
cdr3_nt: TGTGCCAGCAGCCCGACAGGGGGGGAGACCCAGTACTTC
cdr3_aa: CASSPTGGETQYF

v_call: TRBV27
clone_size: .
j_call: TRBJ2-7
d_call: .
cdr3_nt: TGTGCCAGCAGTTTATCTCTAGTGTACGAGCAGTACTTC
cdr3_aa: CASSLSLVYEQYF

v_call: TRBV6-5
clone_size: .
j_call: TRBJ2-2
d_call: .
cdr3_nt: TGTGCCAGCAGTCCTACTACTTATACCGGGGAGCTGTTTTTT
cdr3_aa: CASSPTTYTGELFF

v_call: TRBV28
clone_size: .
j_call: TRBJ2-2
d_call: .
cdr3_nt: TGTGCCAGCAGGCCCGCGGACACCGGGGAGCTGTTTTTT
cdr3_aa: CASRPADTGELFF

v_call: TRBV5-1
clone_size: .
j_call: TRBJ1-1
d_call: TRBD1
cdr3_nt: TGCGCCAGCAGCTTCGAAGGGGGCTCGGGGGCTTTCTTT
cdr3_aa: CASSFEGGSGAFF

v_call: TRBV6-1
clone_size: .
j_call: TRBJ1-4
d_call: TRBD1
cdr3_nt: TGTGCCAGCAGTGAAGGGACAGGGCCCGAAAAACTGTTTTTT
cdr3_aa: CASSEGTGPEKLFF

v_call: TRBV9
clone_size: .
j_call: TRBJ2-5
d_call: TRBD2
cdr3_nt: TGTGCCAGCAGCCCCCTAGCGGAGCCAGAAGAGACCCAGTACTTC
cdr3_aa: CASSPLAEPEETQYF

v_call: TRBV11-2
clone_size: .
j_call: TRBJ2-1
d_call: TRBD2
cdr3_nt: TGTGCCAGCAGCTTAAGTTCGCAGCTAGCGGGAGGTAATGAGCAGTTCTTC
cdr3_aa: CASSLSSQLAGGNEQFF

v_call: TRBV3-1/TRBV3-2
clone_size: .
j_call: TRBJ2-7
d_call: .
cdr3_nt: TGTGCCAGCAGCCCCCCTCACTCCTCTTACGAGCAGTACTTC
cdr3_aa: CASSPPHSSYEQYF